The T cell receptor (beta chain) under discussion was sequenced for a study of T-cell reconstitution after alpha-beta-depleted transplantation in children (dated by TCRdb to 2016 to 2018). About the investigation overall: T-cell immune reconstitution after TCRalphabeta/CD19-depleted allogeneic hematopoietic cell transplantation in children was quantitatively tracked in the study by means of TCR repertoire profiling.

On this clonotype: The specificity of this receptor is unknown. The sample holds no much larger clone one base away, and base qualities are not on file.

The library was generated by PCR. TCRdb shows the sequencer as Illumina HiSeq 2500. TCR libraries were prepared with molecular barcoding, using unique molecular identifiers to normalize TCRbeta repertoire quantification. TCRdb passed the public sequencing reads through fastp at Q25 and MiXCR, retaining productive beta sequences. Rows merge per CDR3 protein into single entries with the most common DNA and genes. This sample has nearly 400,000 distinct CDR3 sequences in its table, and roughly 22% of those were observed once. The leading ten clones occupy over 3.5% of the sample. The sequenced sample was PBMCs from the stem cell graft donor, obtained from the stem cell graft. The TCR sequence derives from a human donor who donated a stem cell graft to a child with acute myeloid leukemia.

The nucleotide sequence is TGTGCCAGCAGGAGAAGGGATGAGCAGTTCTTC. Translated, it gives CASRRRDEQFF. The chain is encoded by TRBV4-2 joined to TRBJ2-1, with the D gene not clear enough to name. The CDR3, cysteine through phenylalanine, is 11 amino acids long. The retained sequence is limited to the CDR3, 33 bases, with the frame set at the first base. CDR1 is given as LGHNA and CDR2 as YNFKEQ, both from the germline V gene. The junction carries 8 bases between V and J, which are trimmed by 6 bases and 8 bases respectively.